In this sample, the clone carrying this T cell receptor beta chain turned up many times. The data originate from a study of naive and memory T cell subsets. Alpha and beta constant region primers primed reverse transcription for blood and skin samples. TCRdb ran MiXCR on the 5' RACE reads and lists one entry per CDR3 protein. The table has 20,000 to 25,000 distinct CDR3 sequences, 4% to 4.5% seen once. Whole-blood samples were 2 to 3 ml of peripheral blood from healthy adult volunteers. This receptor was identified in a male donor in good health.

CDR3 coding DNA: TGCAGTGCTAGCCCCGGGACTAGCGATGTCGGGGAGCTGTTTTTT. It specifies CSASPGTSDVGELFF. The chain joins TRBV20-1 to TRBJ2-2, with TRBD2 matching over 10 bases. Looked up from germline, CDR1 is DFQATT and CDR2 is SNEGSKA (reference sequence). The V gene end was trimmed by 3 bases and the J gene end by 7 bases; junction bases not matched to a gene: 8. The CDR3 has 15 residues.